Below, 32 T cell receptor beta chains from the same sample are listed, as sequenced in a study of cytomegalovirus exposure and HLA in healthy donors. PCR used 60 Vbeta primers and 13 Jbeta primers. Generated by immunoSEQ multiplex PCR, the TCRdb table keeps only in-frame clones and is missing some. The profile shows some 150,000 clones, more than 65% of them singletons. Sequencing was performed on PBMCs. These receptors all stem from a man aged 25-40 years in good health and CMV-seropositive.

This clone was seen a single time. The chain joins TRBV18 to TRBJ2-1; 7 bases are a match to TRBD1. CDR3 length: 16 residues. V lost 6 bases and J lost 3; bases outside the gene matches: 11. Germline V gene sequence: CDR1 KGHSH, CDR2 LQKENI. The CDR3 sequence: CASSPRGTLIYNEQFF. The CDR3 DNA is TGTGCCAGCTCCCCCAGGGGGACCCTAATCTACAATGAGCAGTTCTTC.

The V call is TRBV7-9, the J call TRBJ2-2, with D perhaps matching TRBD1 (5 bases). Trimming left V 3 bases short and J 1 base short, with 9 bases between. The CDR3 contains 15 residues. Germline lookup yields CDR1 SEHNR and CDR2 FQNEAQ (reference sequence). The DNA of the CDR3 is TGTGCCAGCAGCTTGGAAAGGGGGAACACCGGGGAGCTGTTTTTT. It yields the protein CASSLERGNTGELFF.

The chain couples TRBV5-4 to TRBJ1-2; D gene unclear. The CDR3 totals 16 residues. Germline lookup yields CDR1 SGHNT and CDR2 YYREEE (reference sequence). V dropped 4 bases and J dropped 4 bases, with 20 bases sitting between them. The CDR3 DNA is TGTGCCAGCAGCGAAGAACAGCGGGGTTCGGGCTATGGCTACACCTTC. This codes for CASSEEQRGSGYGYTF.

The chain couples TRBV19 to TRBJ2-1; D call uncertain. V was cut by 4 bases and J by 1 base, with 8 bases left in between. The CDR3 loop spans 14 amino acids. Germline CDR1 and CDR2: LNHDA and SQIVND (reference sequence). The CDR3 DNA reads TGTGCCAGTAGTAACCAGTTTTCCTACAATGAGCAGTTCTTC. It yields the protein CASSNQFSYNEQFF.

This clone has a handful of counts. The chain couples TRBV2 to TRBJ1-6; D remains unclear. This CDR3 has 12 amino acids. V lost 8 bases, J lost 11 bases, and 13 bases lay in between. Germline CDR1 SNHLY, CDR2 FYNNEI. CDR3 in DNA: TGTGCCAGCCGGGGTTTCTCGGCACCCCTCCACTTT. Translated, it gives CASRGFSAPLHF.

V gene TRBV5-1 combines with J gene TRBJ2-4, with unresolved D. This CDR3 is built from 16 residues. Germline V gene sequence: CDR1 SGHRS, CDR2 YFSETQ. The germline V and J ends were trimmed by 0 bases and 3 bases, with 13 bases remaining between them. CDR3 in DNA: TGCGCCAGCAGCTTGGAATCGGGTTTTGGCAAAAACATTCAGTACTTC. This gives the protein CASSLESGFGKNIQYF. The whole variable domain, filled in from reference TRBV5-1 and TRBJ2-4, reads KAGVTQTPRYLIKTRGQQVTLSCSPISGHRSVSWYQQTPGQGLQFLFEYFSETQRNKGNFPGRFSGRQFSNSRSEMNVSTLELGDSALYLCASSLESGFGKNIQYFGAGTRLSVL.

The chain has TRBV5-8 and TRBJ1-4; 8 bases align to TRBD1. The length of the CDR3 is 14 residues. Germline CDR1 and CDR2: SGHTS and YDEGEE. With V trimmed by 0 bases and J by 5 bases, 0 bases remained unmatched. The CDR3 nucleotides are TGTGCCAGCAGCTTGGGGGACAGGAATGAAAAACTGTTTTTT. Its protein product is CASSLGDRNEKLFF.

The chain employs TRBV19 and TRBJ2-5; 14 nucleotides align to TRBD2. Germline V lookup: CDR1 LNHDA, CDR2 SQIVND (reference sequence). The CDR3 runs 16 residues. Trimming removed 5 bases from V and 5 bases from J; junction bases left unmatched: 7. DNA of the CDR3: TGTGCCAGTAGTTCCGGACTAGCGGGAGGTAGTGAGACCCAGTACTTC. Translated, it gives CASSSGLAGGSETQYF.

The chain couples TRBV11-2 to TRBJ2-7, with D maybe TRBD1 (6 bases). Germline lookup yields CDR1 SGHAT and CDR2 FQNNGV. V gave up 2 bases and J gave up 4 bases, with 6 bases separating them. The CDR3 consists of 12 residues. Here the CDR3 reads CASSLRGYEQYF. The CDR3 DNA reads as TGTGCCAGCAGCTTAAGGGGGTACGAGCAGTACTTC.

The chain employs TRBV7-9 and TRBJ2-7; the D gene is possibly TRBD1 (6 bases). There are 14 residues in the CDR3. The germline V gene encodes CDR1 SEHNR and CDR2 FQNEAQ (reference sequence). The V end was cut by 1 base, the J end by 5 bases, with 12 bases between. CDR3: CASSLVQGINEQYF. In DNA form, the CDR3 reads TGTGCCAGCAGCTTAGTGCAGGGGATAAACGAGCAGTACTTC.

The rearrangement uses TRBV6-5 and TRBJ2-1, with 10 bases aligning to TRBD2. Germline assignment: CDR1 MNHEY and CDR2 SVGAGI. CDR3 size: 15 residues. V lost 2 bases to trimming and J lost 6 bases; unmatched junction nucleotides: 4. This CDR3 is CASSYKLAGINEQFF. Here the CDR3 DNA reads TGTGCCAGCAGTTACAAACTAGCGGGGATCAATGAGCAGTTCTTC.

A remark on this clone: Other nucleotide sequences in the sample specify the same CDR3. The chain employs TRBV28 and TRBJ1-5; D is ambiguous. CDR3 length equals 12 residues. Trimming left V 5 bases short and J 7 bases short, with 9 bases between. The germline gives CDR1 MDHEN, CDR2 SYDVKM. The CDR3 nucleotides are TGTGCCAGCAGTCTACTACGACAGCCCCAGCATTTT. Protein product: CASSLLRQPQHF.

This clone was counted between two and nine times. The V call is TRBV27, the J call TRBJ2-5, with D perhaps TRBD2 (6 bases). Gene TRBJ2-7 matches the end of the DNA better, so the J call may be wrong. The CDR3 length is 13 residues. The germline CDR1 and CDR2 sequences are MNHEY and SMNVEV (reference sequence). For the CDR3, the DNA is TGTGCCAGCAGGCTGACTAGTTCCTACGAGCAGTACTTC. Protein: CASRLTSSYEQYF.

This clone has a handful of counts. This chain joins TRBV5-1 and TRBJ2-3, with D unresolved. V was trimmed by 4 bases and J by 1 base, leaving 7 bases between them. This CDR3 is 13 amino acids long. Per the germline V gene, CDR1 is SGHRS and CDR2 is YFSETQ. CDR3 amino acids: CASSPAGTDTQYF. In nucleotides, the CDR3 is TGCGCCAGCAGCCCGGCGGGCACAGATACGCAGTATTTT.

The J gene is TRBJ2-3, the V gene TRBV27; possibly TRBD2 for D (6 bases). The CDR3 length is 16 residues. Trimming removed 4 bases from V and 8 bases from J, with 22 bases in between. CDR1 MNHEY and CDR2 SMNVEV come from the germline V gene (reference sequence). The CDR3 nucleotides read TGTGCCAGCAGTTCCCTCCTGGGGACTTCCATCCTTACGCAGTATTTT. This translates into CASSSLLGTSILTQYF.

The genes are TRBV4-1 and TRBJ2-3; D uncertain. Trimming left V 3 bases short and J 5 bases short, with 6 bases between. The germline gives CDR1 MGHRA, CDR2 YSYEKL. The CDR3 runs to 12 residues. CDR3 sequence: CASSHSIDTQYF. In DNA form, the CDR3 reads TGCGCCAGCAGCCATTCTATAGATACGCAGTATTTT.

This CDR3 is CASSLGGSYGYTF. CDR3 sequence (DNA): TGTGCCAGCAGCTTAGGCGGGAGTTATGGCTACACCTTC. V usage is TRBV5-6 and J usage is TRBJ1-2; D gene unclear. V shed 2 bases and J shed 5 bases, with 10 bases lying between them. There are 13 residues in the CDR3. The germline CDR1 and CDR2 sequences are SGHDT and YYEEEE.

The chain has TRBV27 and TRBJ2-7; 8 bases map to TRBD2. The junction had 9 bases not matched to a gene; V was cut back by 2 bases and J by 6 bases. CDR1 and CDR2 (germline): MNHEY, SMNVEV (reference sequence). The CDR3 consists of 15 residues. CDR3 coding DNA: TGTGCCAGCAGTTTAGGGGCGGGGGGTCCTCGCGAGCAGTACTTC. Its protein is CASSLGAGGPREQYF.

The chain has TRBV28 and TRBJ1-4; D gene ambiguous. The V gene lost 3 bases and the J gene lost 8 bases, with 16 bases spanning the gap. Germline CDR1 MDHEN, CDR2 SYDVKM. The CDR3 contains 15 residues. CDR3 DNA: TGTGCCAGCAGTTTTTCCGGGGTGATAGGCGAAAAACTGTTTTTT. Translating it yields CASSFSGVIGEKLFF. Variable domain in full (rest from reference TRBV28 and TRBJ1-4): DVKVTQSSRYLVKRTGEKVFLECVQDMDHENMFWYRQDPGLGLRLIYFSYDVKMKEKGDIPEGYSVSREKKERFSLILESASTNQTSMYLCASSFSGVIGEKLFFGSGTQLSVL.

V usage is TRBV30 and J usage is TRBJ2-4; D gene ambiguous. V was shortened by 0 bases and J by 1 base, with 7 bases between the two germline ends. The CDR3 runs 14 residues. In germline, CDR1 is GTSNPN, CDR2 SVGIG (reference sequence). The CDR3 sequence is CAWSVTMAKNIQYF. In DNA form, the CDR3 reads TGTGCCTGGAGTGTAACTATGGCCAAAAACATTCAGTACTTC. Full variable domain (rest looked up from reference TRBV30 and TRBJ2-4): SQTIHQWPATLVQPVGSPLSLECTVEGTSNPNLYWYRQAAGRGLQLLFYSVGIGQISSEVPQNLSASRPQDRQFILSSKKLLLSDSGFYLCAWSVTMAKNIQYFGAGTRLSVL.

The V gene is TRBV28, the J gene TRBJ1-5; D is unclear. The CDR3 spans 13 residues. The V end was cut by 5 bases, the J end by 5 bases, with 10 bases between. Germline V gene data show CDR1 as MDHEN and CDR2 as SYDVKM. CDR3 DNA: TGTGCCAGCAGTCCAGAGCTAGATCAGCCCCAGCATTTT. Translating it yields CASSPELDQPQHF.

The V call is TRBV2, the J call TRBJ1-4; a weak D match, TRBD1 (5 bases). CDR3 length equals 13 residues. The V gene lost 6 bases and the J gene lost 7 bases, with 12 bases spanning the gap. Germline V CDR1 and CDR2: SNHLY, FYNNEI. The DNA of the CDR3 is TGTGCCAGCAGGCCTGGAGGGGCTGAAAAACTGTTTTTT. Its protein is CASRPGGAEKLFF. Variable domain in full (rest from reference TRBV2 and TRBJ1-4): EPEVTQTPSHQVTQMGQEVILRCVPISNHLYFYWYRQILGQKVEFLVSFYNNEISEKSEIFDDQFSVERPDGSNFTLKIRSTKLEDSAMYFCASRPGGAEKLFFGSGTQLSVL.

This clone was observed a single time. The junction departs from germline at one end; a sequencing error may be responsible. The chain is built from TRBV27 and TRBJ1-1; D is perhaps TRBD1 (5 bases). Germline-derived CDR1 and CDR2 are MNHEY and SMNVEV (reference sequence). The CDR3 runs to 16 residues. As DNA, the CDR3 is TGTGCCGGCAGTTTTGCACGCAGCCTGGGGCGCACTGAAGCTTTCTTT. It encodes CAGSFARSLGRTEAFF.

The gene calls are TRBV4-1 and TRBJ2-2; possibly TRBD1 for D (6 bases). Between the trimmed V and J ends, which lost 1 base and 6 bases, there was a span of 12 bases. Germline values: CDR1 MGHRA, CDR2 YSYEKL. The CDR3 runs to 15 residues. The CDR3 reads CASSQVYRAPGELFF. The CDR3 DNA follows: TGCGCCAGCAGCCAAGTTTACAGGGCCCCCGGGGAGCTGTTTTTT.

The chain carries TRBV6-4 and TRBJ1-1, with 8 bases fitting TRBD1. The CDR3 consists of 14 residues. The germline V gene encodes CDR1 MRHNA and CDR2 SNTAGT. V shed 6 bases and J 0 bases; nucleotides not matched to a gene: 3. CDR3 residues: CASRLQGVNTEAFF. DNA for the CDR3: TGTGCCAGCAGATTACAGGGGGTGAACACTGAAGCTTTCTTT.

The genes are TRBV5-6 and TRBJ2-7; 9 nucleotides line up with TRBD1. Unmatched junction bases numbered 9, after V lost 1 base and J lost 7 bases. The CDR3 sequence is 15 residues long. Germline CDR1 SGHDT, CDR2 YYEEEE. The CDR3 here is CASSLWDRVAGEQYF. CDR3 bases: TGTGCCAGCAGCTTGTGGGACAGGGTGGCTGGAGAGCAGTACTTC.

This clone was seen a single time. The chain's CDR3 is CASSTTGGYGYTF. CDR3 sequence (DNA): TGTGCCAGCAGCACGACAGGGGGCTATGGCTACACCTTC. The chain employs TRBV7-2 and TRBJ1-2; TRBD1 matches at 9 bases. This CDR3 spans 13 amino acids. V shed 5 bases and J 4 bases; nucleotides not matched to a gene: 2. Per the germline V gene, CDR1 is SGHTA and CDR2 is FQGNSA.

This chain connects TRBV5-1 to TRBJ1-1, with D uncertain. Trimming cost V 2 bases and J 1 base, with 12 bases left between them. This CDR3 region has 15 residues. CDR1 and CDR2 (germline): SGHRS, YFSETQ. CDR3 residues: CASSLFQAPNTEAFF. CDR3 nucleotide sequence: TGCGCCAGCAGCTTATTCCAGGCCCCGAACACTGAAGCTTTCTTT.

With regard to this clone: At one boundary the junction diverges from the germline segment, which might be a read error. The same CDR3 arises from other DNA sequences in this sample as well. The rearrangement uses TRBV7-9 and TRBJ2-1, with 9 bases that match TRBD2. Germline V gene data show CDR1 as SEHNR and CDR2 as FQNEAQ (reference sequence). This CDR3 is built from 17 residues. CDR3 protein: CASSLDLGLAGNNEQFF. The CDR3 nucleotides read TGTGCCAGCAGCTTAGATTTGGGGCTAGCGGGAAACAATGAACAGTTCTTC.

The chain is built from TRBV28 and TRBJ1-5, with D possibly matching TRBD1 (6 bases). The CDR3 is 14 amino acids. CDR1 is MDHEN and CDR2 is SYDVKM in the germline V gene. V was clipped by 3 bases and J by 9 bases, with 15 bases between them. CDR3 DNA sequence: TGTGCCAGCAGTTTCGGGACATCCCCCGGGCCCCAGCATTTT. It encodes CASSFGTSPGPQHF.

Of note for this clone: At one boundary the junction diverges from the germline segment, which might be a read error. The rearrangement links TRBV11-2 to TRBJ2-5, with 13 bases fitting TRBD2. The CDR3 is 15 residues long. Germline lookup yields CDR1 SGHAT and CDR2 FQNNGV. The CDR3 nucleotides read TGTGTCAGCAGCCCCGGACTAGCGGGAGAAGAGACCCAGTACTTC. Translating gives CVSSPGLAGEETQYF.

The chain recombines TRBV18 with TRBJ1-2; TRBD1 agrees at 8 bases. The V and J ends lost 0 bases and 2 bases, in that order; junction bases with no gene match: 2. The CDR3 is made up of 15 amino acids. The germline gives CDR1 KGHSH, CDR2 LQKENI. CDR3 sequence reads: CASSPPQGANYGYTF. The CDR3 DNA reads TGTGCCAGCTCACCACCCCAGGGGGCGAACTATGGCTACACCTTC.